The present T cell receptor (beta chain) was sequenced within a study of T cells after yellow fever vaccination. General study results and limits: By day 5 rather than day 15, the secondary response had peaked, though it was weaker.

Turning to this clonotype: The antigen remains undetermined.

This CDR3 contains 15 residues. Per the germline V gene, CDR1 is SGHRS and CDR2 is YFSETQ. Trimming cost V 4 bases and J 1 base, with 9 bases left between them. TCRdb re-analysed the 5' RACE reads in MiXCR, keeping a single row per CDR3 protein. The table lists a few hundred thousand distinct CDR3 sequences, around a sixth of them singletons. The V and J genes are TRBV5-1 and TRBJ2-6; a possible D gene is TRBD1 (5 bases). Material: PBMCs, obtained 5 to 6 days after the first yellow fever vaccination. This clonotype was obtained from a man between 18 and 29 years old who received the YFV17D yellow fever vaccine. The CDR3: CASSPGNSGANVLTF. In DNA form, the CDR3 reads TGCGCCAGCAGCCCAGGGAATTCTGGGGCCAACGTCCTGACTTTC.